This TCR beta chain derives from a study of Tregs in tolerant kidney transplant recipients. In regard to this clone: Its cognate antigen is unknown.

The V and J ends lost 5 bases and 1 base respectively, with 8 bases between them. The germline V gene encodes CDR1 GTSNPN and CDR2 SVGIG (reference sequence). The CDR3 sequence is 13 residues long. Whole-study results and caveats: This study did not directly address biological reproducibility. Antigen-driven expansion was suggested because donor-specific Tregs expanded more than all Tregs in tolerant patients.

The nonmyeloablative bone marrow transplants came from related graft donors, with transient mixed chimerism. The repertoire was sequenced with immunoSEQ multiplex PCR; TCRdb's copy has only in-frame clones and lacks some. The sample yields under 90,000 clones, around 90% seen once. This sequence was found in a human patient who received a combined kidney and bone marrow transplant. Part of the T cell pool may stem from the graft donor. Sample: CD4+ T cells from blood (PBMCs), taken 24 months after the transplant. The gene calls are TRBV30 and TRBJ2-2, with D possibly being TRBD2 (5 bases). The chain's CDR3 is CAWDYKNTGELFF. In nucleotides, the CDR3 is TGTGCCTGGGACTATAAGAACACCGGGGAGCTGTTTTTT.